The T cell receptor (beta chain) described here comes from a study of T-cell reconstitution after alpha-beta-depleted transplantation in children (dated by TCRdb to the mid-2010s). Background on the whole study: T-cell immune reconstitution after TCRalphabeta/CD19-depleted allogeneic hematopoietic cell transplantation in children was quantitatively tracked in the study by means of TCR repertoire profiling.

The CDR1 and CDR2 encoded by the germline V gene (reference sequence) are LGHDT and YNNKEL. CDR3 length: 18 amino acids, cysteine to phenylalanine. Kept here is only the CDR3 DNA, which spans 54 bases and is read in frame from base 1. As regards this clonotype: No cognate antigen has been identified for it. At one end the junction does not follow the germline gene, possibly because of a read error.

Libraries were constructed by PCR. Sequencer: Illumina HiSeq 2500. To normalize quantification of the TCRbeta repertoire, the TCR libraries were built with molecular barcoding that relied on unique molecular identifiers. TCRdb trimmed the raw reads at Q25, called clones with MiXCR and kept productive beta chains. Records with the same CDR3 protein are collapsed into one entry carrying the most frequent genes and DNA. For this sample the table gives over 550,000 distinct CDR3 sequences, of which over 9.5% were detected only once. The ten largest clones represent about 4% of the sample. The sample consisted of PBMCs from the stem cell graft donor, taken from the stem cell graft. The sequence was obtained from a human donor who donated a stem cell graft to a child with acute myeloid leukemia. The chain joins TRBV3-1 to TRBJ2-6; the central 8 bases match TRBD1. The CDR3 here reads CACSPPTGGSSGANVLTF. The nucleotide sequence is TGTGCCTGCAGCCCCCCCACAGGGGGGTCCTCTGGGGCCAACGTCCTGACTTTC.